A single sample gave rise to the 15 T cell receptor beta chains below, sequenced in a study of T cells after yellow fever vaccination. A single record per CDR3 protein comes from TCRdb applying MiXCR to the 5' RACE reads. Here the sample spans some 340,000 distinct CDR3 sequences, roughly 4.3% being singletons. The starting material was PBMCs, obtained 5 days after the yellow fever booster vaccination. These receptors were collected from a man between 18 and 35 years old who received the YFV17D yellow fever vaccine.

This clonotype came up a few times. CDR3 in DNA: TGCAGTGCTGATAACCCCCACACAGATACGCAGTATTTT. This encodes CSADNPHTDTQYF. This chain connects TRBV20-1 to TRBJ2-3; D is unclear. This CDR3 region has 13 residues. The V end was cut by 5 bases, the J end by 2 bases, with 11 bases between. Germline CDR1 reads DFQATT; CDR2 reads SNEGSKA (reference sequence).

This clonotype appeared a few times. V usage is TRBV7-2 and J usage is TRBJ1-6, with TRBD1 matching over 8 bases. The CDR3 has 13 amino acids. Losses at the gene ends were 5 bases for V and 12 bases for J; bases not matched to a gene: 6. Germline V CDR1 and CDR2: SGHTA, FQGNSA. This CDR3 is CASSQQDRVPLHF. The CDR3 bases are TGTGCCAGCAGCCAACAGGACAGGGTACCCCTCCACTTT.

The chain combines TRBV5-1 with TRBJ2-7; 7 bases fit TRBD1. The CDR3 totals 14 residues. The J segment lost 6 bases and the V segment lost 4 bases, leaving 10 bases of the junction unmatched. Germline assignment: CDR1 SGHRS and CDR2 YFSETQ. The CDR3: CASSPTGIKPEQYF. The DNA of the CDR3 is TGCGCCAGCAGCCCGACAGGGATTAAGCCCGAGCAGTACTTC.

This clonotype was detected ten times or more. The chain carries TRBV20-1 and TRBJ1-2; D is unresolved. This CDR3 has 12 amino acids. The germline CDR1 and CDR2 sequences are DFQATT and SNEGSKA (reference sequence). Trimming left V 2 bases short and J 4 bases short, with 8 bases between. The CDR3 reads CSARRTAYGYTF. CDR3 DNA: TGCAGTGCTAGACGGACCGCCTATGGCTACACCTTC.

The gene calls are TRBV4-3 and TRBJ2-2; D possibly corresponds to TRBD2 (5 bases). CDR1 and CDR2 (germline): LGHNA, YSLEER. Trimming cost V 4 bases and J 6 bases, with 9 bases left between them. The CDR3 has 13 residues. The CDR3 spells CASSREHAGELFF. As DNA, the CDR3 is TGCGCCAGCAGCCGGGAGCACGCCGGGGAGCTGTTTTTT.

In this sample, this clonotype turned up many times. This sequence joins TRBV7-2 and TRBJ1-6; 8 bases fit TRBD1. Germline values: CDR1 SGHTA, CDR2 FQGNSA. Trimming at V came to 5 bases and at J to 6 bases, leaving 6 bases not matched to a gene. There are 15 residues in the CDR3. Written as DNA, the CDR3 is TGTGCCAGCAGCATTACAGGGGGGCTTAATTCACCCCTCCACTTT. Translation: CASSITGGLNSPLHF.

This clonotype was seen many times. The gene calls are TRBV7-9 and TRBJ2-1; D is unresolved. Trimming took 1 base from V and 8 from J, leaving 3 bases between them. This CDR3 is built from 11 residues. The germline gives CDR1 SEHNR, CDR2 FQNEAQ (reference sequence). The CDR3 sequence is CASSLGDEQFF. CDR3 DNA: TGTGCCAGCAGCTTAGGGGATGAGCAGTTCTTC.

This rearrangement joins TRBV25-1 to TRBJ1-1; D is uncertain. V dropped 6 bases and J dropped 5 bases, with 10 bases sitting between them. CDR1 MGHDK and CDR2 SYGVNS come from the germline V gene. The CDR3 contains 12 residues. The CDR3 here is CASRTSWTEAFF. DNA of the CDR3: TGTGCCAGCAGAACGAGTTGGACTGAAGCTTTCTTT.

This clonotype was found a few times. CDR3 DNA sequence: TGTGCCAGCAGTGAAGGGCCCTCAGGGGGCAGATACGAGCAGTACTTC. Translation gives CASSEGPSGGRYEQYF. V is TRBV2 and J is TRBJ2-7; 8 bases align to TRBD1. This CDR3 comprises 16 residues. From germline, CDR1 is SNHLY and CDR2 FYNNEI. J was trimmed by 4 bases and V by 1 base; bases with no gene match: 9.

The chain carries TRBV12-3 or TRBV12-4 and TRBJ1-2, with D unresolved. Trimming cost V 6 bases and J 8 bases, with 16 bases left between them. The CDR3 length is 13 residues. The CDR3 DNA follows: TGTGCCAGCAGCCTAACCTCCGGGGTGGGCTACACCTTC. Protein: CASSLTSGVGYTF.

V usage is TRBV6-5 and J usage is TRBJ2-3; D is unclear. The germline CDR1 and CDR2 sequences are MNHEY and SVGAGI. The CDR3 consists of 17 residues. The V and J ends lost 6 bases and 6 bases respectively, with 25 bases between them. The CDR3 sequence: CASSPENLLAPVDTQYF. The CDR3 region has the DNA TGTGCCAGCAGCCCGGAGAACCTCTTGGCACCGGTGGATACGCAGTATTTT.

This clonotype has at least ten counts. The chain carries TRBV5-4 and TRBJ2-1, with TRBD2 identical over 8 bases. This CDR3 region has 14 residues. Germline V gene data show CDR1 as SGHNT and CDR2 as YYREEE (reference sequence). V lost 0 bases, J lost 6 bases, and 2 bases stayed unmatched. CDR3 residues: CASSLVGGGNEQFF. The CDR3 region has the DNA TGTGCCAGCAGCTTGGTCGGGGGGGGCAATGAGCAGTTCTTC.

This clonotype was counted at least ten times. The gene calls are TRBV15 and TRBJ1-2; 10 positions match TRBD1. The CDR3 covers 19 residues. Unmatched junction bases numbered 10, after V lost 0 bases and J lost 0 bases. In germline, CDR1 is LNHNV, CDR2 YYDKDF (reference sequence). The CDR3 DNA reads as TGTGCCACCAGCAGAGAGGGGACAGGGGTGATTCGAGCTAACTATGGCTACACCTTC. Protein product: CATSREGTGVIRANYGYTF.

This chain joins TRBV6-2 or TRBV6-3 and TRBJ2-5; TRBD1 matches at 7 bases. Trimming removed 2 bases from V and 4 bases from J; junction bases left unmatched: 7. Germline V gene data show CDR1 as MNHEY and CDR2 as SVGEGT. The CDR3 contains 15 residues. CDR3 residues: CASSYLFRGRETQYF. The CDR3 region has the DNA TGTGCCAGCAGTTACCTTTTTAGGGGGCGAGAGACCCAGTACTTC.

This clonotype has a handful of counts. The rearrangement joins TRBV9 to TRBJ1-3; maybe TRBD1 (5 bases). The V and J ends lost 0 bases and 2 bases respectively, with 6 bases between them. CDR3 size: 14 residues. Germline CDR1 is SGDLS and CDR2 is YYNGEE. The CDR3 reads CASSVGTPGNTIYF. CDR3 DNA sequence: TGTGCCAGCAGCGTAGGGACACCTGGAAACACCATATATTTT.